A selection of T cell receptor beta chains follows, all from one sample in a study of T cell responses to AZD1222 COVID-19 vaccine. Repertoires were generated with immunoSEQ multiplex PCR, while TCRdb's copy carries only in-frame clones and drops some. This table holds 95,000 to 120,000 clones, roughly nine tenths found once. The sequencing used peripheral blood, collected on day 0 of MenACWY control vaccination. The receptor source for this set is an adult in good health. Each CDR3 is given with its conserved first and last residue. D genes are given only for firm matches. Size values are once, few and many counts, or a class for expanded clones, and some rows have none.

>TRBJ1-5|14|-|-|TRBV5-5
CASSSLDVPQPQHF
TGTGCCAGCAGCTCTTTGGACGTTCCTCAGCCCCAGCATTTT
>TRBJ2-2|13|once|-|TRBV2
CASRRADTGELFF
TGTGCCAGCAGGAGGGCCGACACCGGGGAGCTGTTTTTT
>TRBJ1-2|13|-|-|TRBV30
CAWIGELFYGYTF
TGTGCCTGGATTGGGGAACTATTCTATGGCTACACCTTC
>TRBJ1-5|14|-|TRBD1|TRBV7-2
CASSLGQGSQPQHF
TGTGCCAGCAGCTTAGGACAGGGTAGTCAGCCCCAGCATTTT
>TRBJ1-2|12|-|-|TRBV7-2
CASSLSGDGYTF
TGTGCCAGCAGCTTATCCGGGGATGGCTACACCTTC
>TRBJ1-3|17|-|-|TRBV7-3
CASSPTPPGEVGNTIYF
TGTGCCAGCAGCCCCACCCCCCCAGGGGAAGTGGGAAACACCATATATTTT
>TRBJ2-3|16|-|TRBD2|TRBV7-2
CASSLEGRGGADTQYF
TGTGCCAGCAGCTTAGAAGGGCGGGGGGGTGCAGATACGCAGTATTTT
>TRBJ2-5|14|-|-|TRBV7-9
CASSPRTGEETQYF
TGTGCCAGCAGTCCTCGGACGGGTGAAGAGACCCAGTACTTC
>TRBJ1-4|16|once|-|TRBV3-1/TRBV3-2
CASSPGRSATNEKLFF
TGTGCCAGCAGCCCCGGACGGAGTGCAACTAATGAAAAACTGTTTTTT
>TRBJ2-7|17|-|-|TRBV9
CASSVGGGGRESNEQYF
TGTGCCAGCAGCGTAGGTGGGGGCGGGCGCGAATCAAACGAGCAGTACTTC
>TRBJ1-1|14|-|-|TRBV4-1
CASSPGPANTEAFF
TGCGCCAGCAGCCCGGGACCGGCGAACACTGAAGCTTTCTTT
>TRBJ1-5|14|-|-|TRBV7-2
CASSLGMAAQPQHF
TGTGCCAGCAGCTTAGGAATGGCAGCCCAGCCCCAGCATTTT
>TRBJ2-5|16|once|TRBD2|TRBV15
CATSSGTSTGQETQYF
TGTGCCACCAGCTCCGGGACTAGCACCGGACAAGAGACCCAGTACTTC
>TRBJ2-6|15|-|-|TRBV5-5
CASITGASMANVLTF
TGTGCCAGCATTACGGGGGCGTCCATGGCCAACGTCCTGACTTTC
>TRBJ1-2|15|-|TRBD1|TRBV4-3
CASSPPDRGRRGYTF
TGCGCCAGCAGCCCTCCGGACAGGGGGCGACGGGGCTACACCTTC
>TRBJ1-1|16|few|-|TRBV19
CASSKFGGTPNTEAFF
TGTGCCAGTAGCAAATTTGGAGGCACCCCGAACACTGAAGCTTTCTTT
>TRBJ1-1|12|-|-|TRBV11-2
CASSPADTEAFF
TGTGCCAGCAGCCCCGCGGACACTGAAGCTTTCTTT
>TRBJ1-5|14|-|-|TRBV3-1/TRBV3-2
CASSQAGGNQPQHF
TGTGCCAGCAGCCAAGCGGGGGGCAATCAGCCCCAGCATTTT
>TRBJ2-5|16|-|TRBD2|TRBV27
CASSSAQTSPWETQYF
TGTGCCAGCAGTTCCGCACAGACTAGCCCTTGGGAGACCCAGTACTTC
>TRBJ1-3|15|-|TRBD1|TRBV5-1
CASRPDRGYGNTIYF
TGCGCCAGCAGGCCGGACAGGGGTTATGGAAACACCATATATTTT
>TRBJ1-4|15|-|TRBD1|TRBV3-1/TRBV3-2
CASSLGGSGNEKLFF
TGTGCCAGCAGCCTAGGGGGCTCGGGTAATGAAAAACTGTTTTTT
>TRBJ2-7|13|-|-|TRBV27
CASKGRSSYEQYF
TGTGCCAGCAAGGGCAGGAGCTCCTACGAGCAGTACTTC
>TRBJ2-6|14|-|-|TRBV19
CASLKGSGANVLTF
TGTGCCAGTCTTAAGGGGTCTGGGGCCAACGTCCTGACTTTC
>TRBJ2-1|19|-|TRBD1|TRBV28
CASSLFGQGSRRSRGEQFF
TGTGCCAGCAGTTTATTTGGACAGGGGTCCCGAAGATCCAGGGGTGAGCAGTTCTTC
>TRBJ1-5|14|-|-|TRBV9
CASSVGASNQPQHF
TGTGCCAGCAGCGTGGGGGCGAGCAATCAGCCCCAGCATTTT
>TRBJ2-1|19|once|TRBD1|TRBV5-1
CASFPTPLPRDRAYNEQFF
TGCGCCAGCTTTCCCACTCCTTTGCCCCGGGACAGGGCCTACAATGAGCAGTTCTTC
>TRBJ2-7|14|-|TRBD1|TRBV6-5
CASRPTGTAYEQYF
TGTGCCAGCAGGCCTACCGGGACAGCCTACGAGCAGTACTTC
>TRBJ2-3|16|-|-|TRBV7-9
CASSQSGGGGTNTQYF
TGTGCCAGCAGTCAATCCGGCGGCGGGGGCACAAATACGCAGTATTTT
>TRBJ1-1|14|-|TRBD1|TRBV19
CASYPDRARAEAFF
TGTGCCTCTTATCCGGACAGGGCTCGAGCTGAAGCTTTCTTT
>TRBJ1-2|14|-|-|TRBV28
CASSLGGATYGYTF
TGTGCCAGCAGTTTAGGGGGGGCTACCTATGGCTACACCTTC
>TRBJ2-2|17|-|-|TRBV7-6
CASSLAQGVPDTGELFF
TGTGCCAGCAGCTTAGCGCAAGGGGTTCCGGACACCGGGGAGCTGTTTTTT
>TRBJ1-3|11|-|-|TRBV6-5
CASEWENTIYF
TGTGCCAGCGAGTGGGAAAACACCATATATTTT
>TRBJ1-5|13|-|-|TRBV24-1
CATTAGTNQPQHF
TGTGCCACCACTGCAGGGACAAATCAGCCCCAGCATTTT
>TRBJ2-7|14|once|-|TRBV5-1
CASSLALNSYEQYF
TGCGCCAGCAGCTTGGCATTGAACTCCTACGAGCAGTACTTC
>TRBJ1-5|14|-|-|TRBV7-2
CASSLGGAGQPQHF
TGTGCCAGCAGCCTCGGAGGGGCGGGTCAGCCCCAGCATTTT
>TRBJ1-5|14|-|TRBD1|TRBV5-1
CASSLSGGGEPQHF
TGCGCCAGCAGCTTGTCAGGGGGCGGTGAGCCCCAGCATTTT
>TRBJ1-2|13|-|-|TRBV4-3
CASSQGAFYGYTF
TGCGCCAGCAGCCAAGGGGCCTTCTATGGCTACACCTTC
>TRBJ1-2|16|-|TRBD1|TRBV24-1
CATSHRDRGGGYGYTF
TGTGCCACCAGCCACCGGGACAGGGGCGGCGGCTATGGCTACACCTTC
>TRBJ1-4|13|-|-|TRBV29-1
CSAMTATNEKLFF
TGCAGCGCTATGACAGCAACTAATGAAAAACTGTTTTTT
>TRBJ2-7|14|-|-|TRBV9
CASSVDGLSYEQYF
TGTGCCAGCAGCGTAGATGGTCTTTCCTACGAGCAGTACTTC
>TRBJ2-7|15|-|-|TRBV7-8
CASSLVTGISYEQYF
TGTGCCAGCAGCTTAGTGACCGGTATTTCCTACGAGCAGTACTTC
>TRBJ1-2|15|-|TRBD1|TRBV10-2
CASRRGTETNYGYTF
TGCGCCAGCAGAAGAGGGACAGAGACTAACTATGGCTACACCTTC
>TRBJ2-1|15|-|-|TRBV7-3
CASSHDSPSYNEQFF
TGTGCCAGCAGCCACGACAGTCCCTCCTACAATGAGCAGTTCTTC
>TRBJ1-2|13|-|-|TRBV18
CASSPDGGYGYTF
TGTGCCAGCTCTCCCGACGGAGGCTATGGCTACACCTTC
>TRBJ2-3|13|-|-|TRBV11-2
CASLLGGTDTQYF
TGTGCCAGCTTACTTGGGGGCACAGATACGCAGTATTTT
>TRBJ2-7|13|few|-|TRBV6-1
CASSEMGDYEQYF
TGTGCCAGCAGTGAAATGGGGGACTACGAGCAGTACTTC
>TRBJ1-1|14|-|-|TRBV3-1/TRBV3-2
CASSKLDRNTEAFF
TGTGCCAGCAGCAAGCTCGACCGCAACACTGAAGCTTTCTTT
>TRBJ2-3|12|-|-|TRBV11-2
CASSLVGDTQYF
TGTGCCAGCAGCTTAGTAGGAGATACGCAGTATTTT
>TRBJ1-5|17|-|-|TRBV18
CASSPLPDRVYNQPQHF
TGTGCCAGCTCACCTCTCCCCGACAGAGTTTACAATCAGCCCCAGCATTTT
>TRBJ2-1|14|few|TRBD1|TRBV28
CASSFPQGANEQFF
TGTGCCAGCAGTTTTCCGCAGGGGGCGAATGAGCAGTTCTTC
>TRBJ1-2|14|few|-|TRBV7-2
CASSSDSLNYGYTF
TGTGCCAGCAGCTCTGACAGCCTTAACTATGGCTACACCTTC
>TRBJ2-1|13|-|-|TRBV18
CASSPRESNEQFF
TGTGCCAGCTCACCGCGGGAAAGCAATGAGCAGTTCTTC
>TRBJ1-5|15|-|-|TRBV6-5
CASSTVVGSNQPQHF
TGTGCCAGCAGTACCGTGGTTGGTAGCAATCAGCCCCAGCATTTT
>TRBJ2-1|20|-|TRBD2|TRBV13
CASSPRTGAGGVSSYNEQFF
TGTGCCAGCAGCCCACGAACAGGAGCGGGGGGGGTAAGCTCCTACAATGAGCAGTTCTTC
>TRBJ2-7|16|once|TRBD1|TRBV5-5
CASSRDPGQRSYEQYF
TGTGCCAGCAGCCGGGACCCGGGACAGCGATCCTACGAGCAGTACTTC
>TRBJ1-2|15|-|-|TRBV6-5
CASSYSSGPEGGYTF
TGTGCCAGCAGTTACTCGAGTGGACCCGAGGGCGGCTACACCTTC
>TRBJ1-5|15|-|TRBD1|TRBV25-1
CASSKVDRGNQPQHF
TGTGCCAGCAGCAAAGTTGACAGGGGCAATCAGCCCCAGCATTTT